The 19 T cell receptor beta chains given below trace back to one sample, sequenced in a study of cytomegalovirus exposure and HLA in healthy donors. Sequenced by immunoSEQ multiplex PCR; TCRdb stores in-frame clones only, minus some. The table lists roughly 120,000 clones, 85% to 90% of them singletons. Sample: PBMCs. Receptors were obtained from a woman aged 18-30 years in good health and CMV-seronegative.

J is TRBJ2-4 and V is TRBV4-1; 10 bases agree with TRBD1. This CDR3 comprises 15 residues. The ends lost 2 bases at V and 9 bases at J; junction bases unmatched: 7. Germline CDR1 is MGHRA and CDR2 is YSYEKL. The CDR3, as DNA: TGCGCCAGCAGCCAACCCGGGACAGGGGCTGGCATTCAGTACTTC. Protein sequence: CASSQPGTGAGIQYF.

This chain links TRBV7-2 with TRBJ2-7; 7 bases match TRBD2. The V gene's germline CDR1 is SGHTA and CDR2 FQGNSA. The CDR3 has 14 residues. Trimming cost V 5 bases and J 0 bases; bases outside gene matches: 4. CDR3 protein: CASSRTRDSYEQYF. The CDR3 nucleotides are TGTGCCAGCAGCAGGACTAGGGACTCCTACGAGCAGTACTTC.

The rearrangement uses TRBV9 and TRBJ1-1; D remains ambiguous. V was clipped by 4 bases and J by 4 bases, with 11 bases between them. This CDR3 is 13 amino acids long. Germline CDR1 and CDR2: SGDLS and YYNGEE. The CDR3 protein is CASSSSEVTEAFF. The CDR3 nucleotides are TGTGCCAGCAGCTCGAGTGAGGTCACTGAAGCTTTCTTT.

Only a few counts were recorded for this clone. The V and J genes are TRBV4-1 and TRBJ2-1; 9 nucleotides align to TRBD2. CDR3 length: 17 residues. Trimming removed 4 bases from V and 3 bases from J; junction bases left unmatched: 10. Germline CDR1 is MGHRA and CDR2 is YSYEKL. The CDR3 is CASSRQGLAILYNEQFF. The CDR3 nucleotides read TGCGCCAGCAGCCGACAAGGACTAGCGATCCTCTACAATGAGCAGTTCTTC.

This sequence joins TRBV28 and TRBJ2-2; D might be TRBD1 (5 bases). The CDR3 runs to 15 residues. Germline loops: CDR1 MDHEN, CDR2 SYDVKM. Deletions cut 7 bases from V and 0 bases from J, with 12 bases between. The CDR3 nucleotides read TGTGCCAGCAAAGTTGACAGTTCGAACACCGGGGAGCTGTTTTTT. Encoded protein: CASKVDSSNTGELFF.

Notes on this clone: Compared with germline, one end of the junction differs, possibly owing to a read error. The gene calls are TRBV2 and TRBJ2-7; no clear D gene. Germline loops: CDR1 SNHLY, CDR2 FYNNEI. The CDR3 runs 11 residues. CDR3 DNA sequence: TGTGCCAGCAGCGTCGAGGAGACGGATATCTTC. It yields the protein CASSVEETDIF.

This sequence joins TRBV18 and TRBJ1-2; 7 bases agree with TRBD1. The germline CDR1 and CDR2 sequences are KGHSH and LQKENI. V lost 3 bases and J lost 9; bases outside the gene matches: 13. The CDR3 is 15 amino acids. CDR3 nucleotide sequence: TGTGCCAGCTCACCTCCCCGGGACAGTCCTTGGAGCTACACCTTC. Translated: CASSPPRDSPWSYTF. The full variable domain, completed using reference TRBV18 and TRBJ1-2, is NAGVMQNPRHLVRRRGQEARLRCSPMKGHSHVYWYRQLPEEGLKFMVYLQKENIIDESGMPKERFSAEFPKEGPSILRIQQVVRGDSAAYFCASSPPRDSPWSYTFGSGTRLTVV.

CDR3 loop: CASREPTGMNTEAFF. CDR3 coding DNA: TGTGCCAGCAGAGAACCGACAGGTATGAACACTGAAGCTTTCTTT. V is TRBV2 and J is TRBJ1-1; D is perhaps TRBD1 (6 bases). The CDR3 sequence is 15 residues long. V lost 6 bases and J lost 0, with 14 bases in between. Looked up from germline, CDR1 is SNHLY and CDR2 is FYNNEI.

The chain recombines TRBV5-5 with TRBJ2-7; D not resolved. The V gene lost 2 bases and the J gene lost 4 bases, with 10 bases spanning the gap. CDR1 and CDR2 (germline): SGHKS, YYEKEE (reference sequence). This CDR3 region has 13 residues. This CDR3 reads CASSLSDTYEQYF. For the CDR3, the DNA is TGTGCCAGCAGCTTATCAGACACATACGAGCAGTACTTC.

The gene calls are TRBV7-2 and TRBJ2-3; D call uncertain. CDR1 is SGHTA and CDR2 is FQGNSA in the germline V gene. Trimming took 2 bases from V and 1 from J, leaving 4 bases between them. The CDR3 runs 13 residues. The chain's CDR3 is CASSLPGTDTQYF. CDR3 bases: TGTGCCAGCAGCTTACCCGGCACAGATACGCAGTATTTT.

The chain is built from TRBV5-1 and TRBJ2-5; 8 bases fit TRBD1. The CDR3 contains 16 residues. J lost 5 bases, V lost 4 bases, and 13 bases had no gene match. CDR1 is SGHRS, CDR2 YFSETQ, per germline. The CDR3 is CASSRTGSTPGETQYF. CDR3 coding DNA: TGCGCCAGCAGCCGGACAGGGTCAACACCGGGCGAGACCCAGTACTTC.

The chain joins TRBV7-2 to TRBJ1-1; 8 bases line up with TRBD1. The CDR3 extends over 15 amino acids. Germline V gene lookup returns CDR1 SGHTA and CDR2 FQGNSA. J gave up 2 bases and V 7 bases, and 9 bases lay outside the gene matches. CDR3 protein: CASNLKTGVNTEAFF. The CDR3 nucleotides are TGTGCCAGCAACCTAAAGACAGGGGTTAACACTGAAGCTTTCTTT.

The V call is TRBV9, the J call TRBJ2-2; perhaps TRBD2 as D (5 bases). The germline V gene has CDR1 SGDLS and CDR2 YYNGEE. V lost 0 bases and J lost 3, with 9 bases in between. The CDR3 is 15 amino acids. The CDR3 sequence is CASSVGEIDTGELFF. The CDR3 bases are TGTGCCAGCAGCGTAGGGGAGATCGACACCGGGGAGCTGTTTTTT. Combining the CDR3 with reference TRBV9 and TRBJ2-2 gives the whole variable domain DSGVTQTPKHLITATGQRVTLRCSPRSGDLSVYWYQQSLDQGLQFLIQYYNGEERAKGNILERFSAQQFPDLHSELNLSSLELGDSALYFCASSVGEIDTGELFFGEGSRLTVL.

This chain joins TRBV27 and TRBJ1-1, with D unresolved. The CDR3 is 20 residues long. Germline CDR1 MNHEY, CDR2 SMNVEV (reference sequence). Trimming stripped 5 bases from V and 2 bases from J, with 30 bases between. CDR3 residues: CASSRGRESGRPTQNTEAFF. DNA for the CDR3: TGTGCCAGCAGTCGAGGCCGGGAATCCGGCCGACCTACTCAAAACACTGAAGCTTTCTTT.

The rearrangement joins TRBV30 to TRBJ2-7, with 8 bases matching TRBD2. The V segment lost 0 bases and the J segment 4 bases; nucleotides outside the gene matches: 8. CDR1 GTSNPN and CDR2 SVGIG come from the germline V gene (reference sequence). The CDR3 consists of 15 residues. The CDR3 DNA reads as TGTGCCTGGAGTGTGCCGGTGCGGGGGGTATACGAGCAGTACTTC. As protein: CAWSVPVRGVYEQYF.

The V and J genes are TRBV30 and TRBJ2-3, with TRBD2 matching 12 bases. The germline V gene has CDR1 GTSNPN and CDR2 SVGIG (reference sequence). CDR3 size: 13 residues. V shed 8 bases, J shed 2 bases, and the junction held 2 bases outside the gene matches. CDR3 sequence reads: CALAGGHTDTQYF. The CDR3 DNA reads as TGTGCCCTAGCGGGGGGGCACACAGATACGCAGTATTTT.

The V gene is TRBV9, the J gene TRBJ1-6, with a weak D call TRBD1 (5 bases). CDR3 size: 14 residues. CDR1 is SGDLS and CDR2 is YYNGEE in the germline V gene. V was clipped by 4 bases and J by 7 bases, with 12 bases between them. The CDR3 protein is CASSLEGPNSPLHF. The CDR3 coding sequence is TGTGCCAGCAGCTTGGAGGGACCAAATTCACCCCTCCACTTT. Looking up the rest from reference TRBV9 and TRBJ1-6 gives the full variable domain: DSGVTQTPKHLITATGQRVTLRCSPRSGDLSVYWYQQSLDQGLQFLIQYYNGEERAKGNILERFSAQQFPDLHSELNLSSLELGDSALYFCASSLEGPNSPLHFGNGTRLTVT.

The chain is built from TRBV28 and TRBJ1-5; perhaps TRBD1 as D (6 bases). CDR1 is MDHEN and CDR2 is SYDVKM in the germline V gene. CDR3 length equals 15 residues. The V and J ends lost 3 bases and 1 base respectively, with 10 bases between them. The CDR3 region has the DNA TGTGCCAGCAGTTTTGTCAGGGGAAGCAATCAGCCCCAGCATTTT. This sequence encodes CASSFVRGSNQPQHF.

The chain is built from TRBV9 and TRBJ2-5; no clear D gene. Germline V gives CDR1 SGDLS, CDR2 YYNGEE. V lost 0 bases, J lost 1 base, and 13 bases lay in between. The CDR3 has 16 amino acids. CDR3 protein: CASSVGPLGFQETQYF. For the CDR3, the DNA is TGTGCCAGCAGCGTAGGACCCCTGGGCTTCCAAGAGACCCAGTACTTC.